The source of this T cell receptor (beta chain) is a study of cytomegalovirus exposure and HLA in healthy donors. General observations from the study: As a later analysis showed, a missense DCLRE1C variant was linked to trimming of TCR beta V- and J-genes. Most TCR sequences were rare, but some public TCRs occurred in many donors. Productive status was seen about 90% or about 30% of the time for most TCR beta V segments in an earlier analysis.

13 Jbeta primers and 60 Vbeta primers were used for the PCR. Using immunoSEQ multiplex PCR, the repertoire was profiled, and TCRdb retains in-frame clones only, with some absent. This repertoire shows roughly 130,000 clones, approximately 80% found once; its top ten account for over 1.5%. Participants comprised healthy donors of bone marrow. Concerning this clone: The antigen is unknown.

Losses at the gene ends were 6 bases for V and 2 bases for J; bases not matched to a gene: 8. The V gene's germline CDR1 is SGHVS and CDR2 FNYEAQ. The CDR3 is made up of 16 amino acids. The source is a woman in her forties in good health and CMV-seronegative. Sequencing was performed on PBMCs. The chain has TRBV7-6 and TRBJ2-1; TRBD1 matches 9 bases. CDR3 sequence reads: CASSFSGQGTYNEQFF. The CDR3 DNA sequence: TGTGCCAGCAGTTTTTCAGGACAGGGGACCTACAATGAGCAGTTCTTC. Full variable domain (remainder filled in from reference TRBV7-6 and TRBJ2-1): GAGVSQSPRYKVTKRGQDVALRCDPISGHVSLYWYRQALGQGPEFLTYFNYEAQQDKSGLPNDRFSAERPEGSISTLTIQRTEQRDSAMYRCASSFSGQGTYNEQFFGPGTRLTVL.